A single sample is the source of the 28 T cell receptor beta chains below, sequenced in a study of identical twins. TCRdb ran MiXCR on the 5' RACE reads and lists one entry per CDR3 protein. The repertoire includes approximately 690,000 distinct CDR3 sequences, 6% to 6.5% of them detected once, and 1.5% to 2% sits in the top ten. Sequencing was carried out using naive T cells sorted from blood. These receptors originate from a man younger than 35 in good health.

V is TRBV4-1 and J is TRBJ2-7; 8 bases align to TRBD1. The V gene end was trimmed by 2 bases and the J gene end by 3 bases; junction bases not matched to a gene: 6. The CDR3 runs to 15 residues. Germline V gives CDR1 MGHRA, CDR2 YSYEKL. DNA of the CDR3: TGCGCCAGCAGCCAAACGACAGGGGCTATCTACGAGCAGTACGTC. Protein product: CASSQTTGAIYEQYV.

This clonotype was found a few times. V and J are TRBV10-3 and TRBJ2-3; 14 bases fit TRBD2. J gave up 1 base and V 11 bases, and 8 bases lay outside the gene matches. Germline V gene data show CDR1 as ENHRY and CDR2 as SYGVKD. The CDR3 spans 16 residues. The CDR3: CAGGTSGSVGTDTQYF. As DNA, the CDR3 is TGTGCCGGCGGGACTAGCGGGAGTGTGGGCACAGATACGCAGTATTTT.

This clonotype occurred a few times. This rearrangement joins TRBV3-1 to TRBJ2-5; 11 bases match TRBD2. V was pared by 4 bases and J by 2 bases, with 6 bases of the junction left unmatched. Germline loops: CDR1 LGHDT, CDR2 YNNKEL (reference sequence). The CDR3 totals 16 residues. CDR3 in amino acids: CASSPTGLAGQETQYF. The CDR3 DNA is TGTGCCAGCAGCCCAACCGGACTAGCGGGTCAAGAGACCCAGTACTTC.

This clonotype occurred many times. The V gene is TRBV7-9, the J gene TRBJ2-5; no clear D gene. CDR3 length: 12 residues. Germline CDR1 SEHNR, CDR2 FQNEAQ (reference sequence). V was clipped by 4 bases and J by 5 bases, with 8 bases between them. The CDR3 spells CASSSASETQYF. CDR3 bases: TGTGCCAGCAGCTCCGCGAGTGAGACCCAGTACTTC.

This clonotype was picked up many times. The chain joins TRBV29-1 to TRBJ1-2; 8 nucleotides match TRBD1. The CDR3 is made up of 16 amino acids. Germline V gene data show CDR1 as SQVTM and CDR2 as ANQGSEA. J lost 3 bases, V lost 3 bases, and 12 bases had no gene match. The CDR3 nucleotides read TGCAGCGTTGAGGGGGATTCGACAGGGGACTACTATGGCTACACCTTC. This encodes CSVEGDSTGDYYGYTF. The full variable domain, its missing parts supplied by reference TRBV29-1 and TRBJ1-2, is SAVISQKPSRDICQRGTSLTIQCQVDSQVTMMFWYRQQPGQSLTLIATANQGSEATYESGFVIDKFPISRPNLTFSTLTVSNMSPEDSSIYLCSVEGDSTGDYYGYTFGSGTRLTVV.

This clonotype was found many times. This rearrangement joins TRBV12-3 or TRBV12-4 to TRBJ1-5; D unresolved. Trimming pared 1 base from V and 5 bases from J, leaving 12 bases between. The CDR3 is 15 residues long. CDR3 DNA: TGTGCCAGCAGTTTAGGACATTACGGGGATCAGCCCCAGCATTTT. This translates into CASSLGHYGDQPQHF.

This clonotype was seen ten or more times. This chain uses TRBV4-1 with TRBJ2-5; 8 bases are shared with TRBD1. Germline V CDR1 and CDR2: MGHRA, YSYEKL. Trimming at V came to 1 base and at J to 5 bases, leaving 18 bases not matched to a gene. This CDR3 region has 19 residues. Written as DNA, the CDR3 is TGCGCCAGCAGCCAAGTAGGACCGGCCAGGGGGCTAGGTGTTGAGACCCAGTACTTC. Protein sequence: CASSQVGPARGLGVETQYF.

This clonotype showed up many times. This chain uses TRBV7-9 with TRBJ2-1; D is unclear. Germline V gene lookup returns CDR1 SEHNR and CDR2 FQNEAQ (reference sequence). Trimming pared 0 bases from V and 11 bases from J, leaving 14 bases between. This CDR3 has 14 residues. The CDR3 nucleotides read TGTGCCAGCAGCTTAGCGCTTTCCGCTCTTAAGCAGTTCTTC. Its translation: CASSLALSALKQFF. The whole variable domain, remainder taken from reference TRBV7-9 and TRBJ2-1, is DTGVSQNPRHKITKRGQNVTFRCDPISEHNRLYWYRQTLGQGPEFLTYFQNEAQLEKSRLLSDRFSAERPKGSFSTLEIQRTEQGDSAMYLCASSLALSALKQFFGPGTRLTVL.

This clonotype appeared a few times. V gene TRBV5-8 combines with J gene TRBJ2-5; D possibly corresponds to TRBD1 (6 bases). This CDR3 is built from 17 residues. Germline V gene lookup returns CDR1 SGHTS and CDR2 YDEGEE. V lost 4 bases, J lost 2 bases, and 21 bases lay in between. CDR3 region: CASSPTRFGRGQETQYF. CDR3 sequence (DNA): TGTGCCAGCAGCCCCACAAGGTTCGGCAGGGGACAAGAGACCCAGTACTTC.

This rearrangement joins TRBV18 to TRBJ2-3; D may be TRBD2 (6 bases). CDR3 length equals 16 residues. Trimming stripped 1 base from V and 0 bases from J, with 11 bases between. The V gene's germline CDR1 is KGHSH and CDR2 LQKENI. The CDR3 protein is CASSPRAGPSTDTQYF. The CDR3 DNA reads TGTGCCAGCTCACCACGTGCGGGGCCAAGCACAGATACGCAGTATTTT.

This clonotype was found many times. This rearrangement joins TRBV18 to TRBJ2-7; no clear D. The V end lost 2 bases, the J end lost 2 bases, and 10 bases lay between the germline ends. CDR3 length: 14 amino acids. In germline, CDR1 is KGHSH, CDR2 LQKENI. CDR3 in DNA: TGTGCCAGCTCACCAGCGGAAGGACCCTACGAGCAGTACTTC. Translating it yields CASSPAEGPYEQYF.

This clonotype was seen ten or more times. V is TRBV5-1 and J is TRBJ2-5; D is uncertain. CDR1 and CDR2 from the germline V gene are SGHRS and YFSETQ. Trimming left V 3 bases short and J 9 bases short, with 9 bases between. This CDR3 contains 11 residues. The CDR3 DNA reads as TGCGCCAGCAGCTCGTCGAGGTCCCAGTACTTC. Protein sequence: CASSSSRSQYF.

The chain is built from TRBV7-9 and TRBJ1-1; perhaps TRBD1 as D (6 bases). This CDR3 has 16 residues. The V and J ends lost 3 bases and 2 bases respectively, with 16 bases between them. Germline V lookup: CDR1 SEHNR, CDR2 FQNEAQ (reference sequence). In DNA, the CDR3 is TGTGCCAGCAGCTTCTCCCAGACAGGCGACAACACTGAAGCTTTCTTT. It encodes CASSFSQTGDNTEAFF.

CDR3: CASSISGEGYEQYF. The CDR3 region has the DNA TGTGCCAGCAGCATTAGCGGAGAAGGCTACGAGCAGTACTTC. This chain joins TRBV7-3 and TRBJ2-7; a weak D match, TRBD2 (6 bases). The CDR3 loop spans 14 amino acids. With 5 bases removed from V and 3 bases from J, the gap between germline ends came to 14 bases. Per germline, CDR1 SGHTA and CDR2 FQGTGA.

In this sample, this clonotype turned up many times. The chain links TRBV12-3 or TRBV12-4 to TRBJ1-1, with D maybe TRBD1 (5 bases). This CDR3 spans 14 amino acids. V dropped 10 bases and J dropped 3 bases, with 18 bases sitting between them. In DNA, the CDR3 is TGTGCCATCCAAGTAAGAGGACAATACACTGAAGCTTTCTTT. Translating gives CAIQVRGQYTEAFF.

The table lists this clonotype with many counts. The rearrangement joins TRBV7-2 to TRBJ2-1; weak D call: TRBD2 (6 bases). Germline V gives CDR1 SGHTA, CDR2 FQGNSA. CDR3 length: 14 amino acids. The V and J ends lost 5 bases and 5 bases respectively, with 13 bases between them. The chain's CDR3 is CASSNRDWDNEQFF. The CDR3 region has the DNA TGTGCCAGCAGCAACCGGGACTGGGACAATGAGCAGTTCTTC. The full variable domain, completed using reference TRBV7-2 and TRBJ2-1, is GAGVSQSPSNKVTEKGKDVELRCDPISGHTALYWYRQSLGQGLEFLIYFQGNSAPDKSGLPSDRFSAERTGGSVSTLTIQRTQQEDSAVYLCASSNRDWDNEQFFGPGTRLTVL.

This clonotype was seen ten or more times. The CDR3 DNA is TGCGCCAGCAGCTTGAGCGGGACCGGAGATGAGCAGTTCTTC. Translated, it gives CASSLSGTGDEQFF. The rearrangement links TRBV5-1 to TRBJ2-1; 7 bases agree with TRBD2. The CDR3 consists of 14 residues. Germline assignment: CDR1 SGHRS and CDR2 YFSETQ. Trimming cost V 1 base and J 8 bases; bases outside gene matches: 6.

This sequence joins TRBV20-1 and TRBJ2-1; TRBD2 is a possible D gene (6 bases). V lost 6 bases and J 0 bases, leaving 15 bases between the germline ends. Germline-derived CDR1 and CDR2 are DFQATT and SNEGSKA (reference sequence). The CDR3 covers 15 residues. The CDR3 region is CSARKIAASYNEQFF. The DNA of the CDR3 is TGCAGTGCCCGAAAGATAGCGGCCTCCTACAATGAGCAGTTCTTC.

This clonotype was seen at least ten times. This chain connects TRBV27 to TRBJ2-1; possibly TRBD1 or TRBD2 for D (6 bases each). The CDR3 is 14 amino acids. Germline assignment: CDR1 MNHEY and CDR2 SMNVEV (reference sequence). Trimming left V 5 bases short and J 8 bases short, with 16 bases between. CDR3 sequence: CASSPEGGRDEQFF. The CDR3 DNA sequence: TGTGCCAGCAGTCCTGAGGGGGGACGGGATGAGCAGTTCTTC.

This clonotype showed up many times. The chain employs TRBV10-3 and TRBJ2-3, with 16 bases lining up with TRBD2. In germline, CDR1 is ENHRY, CDR2 SYGVKD. This CDR3 contains 14 residues. V was clipped by 7 bases and J by 6 bases; unmatched bases: 1. This CDR3 reads CAIKGLAGGDTQYF. In DNA, the CDR3 is TGTGCCATCAAGGGACTAGCGGGAGGGGATACGCAGTATTTT.

In this sample, this clonotype turned up many times. The chain has TRBV15 and TRBJ2-1; 14 bases are a match to TRBD2. CDR1 and CDR2 from the germline V gene are LNHNV and YYDKDF (reference sequence). The length of the CDR3 is 15 residues. Germline trimming cut 5 bases from V and 9 bases from J; bases unmatched to any gene: 6. The CDR3 DNA follows: TGTGCCACCAGCCCCGGGACTAGCGGGAGAGTTGAGCAGTTCTTC. This gives the protein CATSPGTSGRVEQFF.

CDR3 sequence (DNA): TGTGCCAGCAGTGTTGGGACGGGGAAAACCGGGGAGCTGTTTTTT. Residues: CASSVGTGKTGELFF. The rearrangement links TRBV25-1 to TRBJ2-2; D may correspond to TRBD1 or TRBD2 (5 bases each). Germline V gene lookup returns CDR1 MGHDK and CDR2 SYGVNS. CDR3 size: 15 residues. The ends were cut back, 4 bases at V and 5 bases at J, with 14 bases in the middle. Full variable domain (remainder filled in from reference TRBV25-1 and TRBJ2-2): EADIYQTPRYLVIGTGKKITLECSQTMGHDKMYWYQQDPGMELHLIHYSYGVNSTEKGDLSSESTVSRIRTEHFPLTLESARPSHTSQYLCASSVGTGKTGELFFGEGSRLTVL.

This clonotype showed up many times. V is TRBV20-1 and J is TRBJ2-2, with unresolved D. The V end was cut by 4 bases, the J end by 3 bases, with 18 bases between. Germline values: CDR1 DFQATT, CDR2 SNEGSKA (reference sequence). The CDR3 is 16 residues long. CDR3 residues: CSAIPPAPLDTGELFF. DNA of the CDR3: TGCAGTGCTATCCCTCCAGCTCCCCTTGACACCGGGGAGCTGTTTTTT.

This clonotype was observed many times. V and J are TRBV6-1 and TRBJ2-3; D remains unclear. The ends were cut back, 6 bases at V and 1 base at J, with 11 bases in the middle. Germline CDR1 and CDR2: MNHNS and SASEGT. The CDR3 covers 14 residues. The DNA for the CDR3 is TGTGCCAGCAGCCCCTCTGCTCGCACAGATACGCAGTATTTT. Translation: CASSPSARTDTQYF.

This clonotype was picked up a small number of times. The rearrangement joins TRBV20-1 to TRBJ1-4, with 7 positions matching TRBD1. Germline loops: CDR1 DFQATT, CDR2 SNEGSKA (reference sequence). The CDR3 consists of 15 residues. The J segment lost 2 bases and the V segment lost 2 bases, leaving 5 bases of the junction unmatched. CDR3 nucleotide sequence: TGCAGTGCTAGACAGGGGGACTTGACTAATGAAAAACTGTTTTTT. This translates into CSARQGDLTNEKLFF.

The rearrangement uses TRBV6-1 and TRBJ1-5, with D perhaps TRBD1 (5 bases). The CDR3 contains 15 residues. Germline V lookup: CDR1 MNHNS, CDR2 SASEGT. Trimming left V 6 bases short and J 8 bases short, with 20 bases between. In nucleotides, the CDR3 is TGTGCCAGCAGACTAGGACATCCAGGGAGGGAGCCCCAGCATTTT. Encoded protein: CASRLGHPGREPQHF.

This clonotype was seen a handful of times. The chain couples TRBV18 to TRBJ2-7, with 8 bases fitting TRBD1. CDR1 and CDR2 from the germline V gene are KGHSH and LQKENI. The CDR3 sequence is 15 residues long. Trimming cost V 2 bases and J 0 bases; bases outside gene matches: 3. This CDR3 reads CASSPADRASYEQYF. The CDR3 nucleotides read TGTGCCAGCTCACCAGCGGACAGGGCCTCCTACGAGCAGTACTTC.

This clonotype turned up a few times. The genes are TRBV6-2 or TRBV6-3 and TRBJ2-5; 7 bases line up with TRBD1. The CDR3 has 11 amino acids. V lost 7 bases to trimming and J lost 10 bases; unmatched junction nucleotides: 6. Germline-derived CDR1 and CDR2 are MNHEY and SVGEGT. The CDR3 sequence is CASTRQGHQYF. CDR3 nucleotide sequence: TGTGCCAGCACTCGACAGGGACACCAGTACTTC.